This is a list of T cell receptor beta chains from one sample in a study of blood T cells in healthy people across ages. TCRdb reanalysed the 5' RACE reads using MiXCR and keeps one entry per CDR3 protein. The sample has about 730,000 distinct CDR3 sequences; roughly 41% are singletons. Sequenced: blood. These receptors originate from an older woman in good health. The CDR3 runs from the conserved cysteine through the conserved F or W. Fields, in order: clone size, J gene, V gene, CDR3 protein. Size tells how often a clone was seen (once, few, many) or the class of an expanded clone, and some rows leave it out.

clone_size: few; j_call: TRBJ2-1; v_call: TRBV27; cdr3_aa: CASSDSGSFNNEQFF
clone_size: many; j_call: TRBJ2-3; v_call: TRBV6-5; cdr3_aa: CASSRDISTDTQYF
clone_size: -; j_call: TRBJ1-1; v_call: TRBV5-1; cdr3_aa: CASSFTELNTEAFF
clone_size: many; j_call: TRBJ2-7; v_call: TRBV7-2; cdr3_aa: CASSRTSGRGYEQYF
clone_size: -; j_call: TRBJ2-6; v_call: TRBV6-1; cdr3_aa: CASRRTDGFLSGANVLTF
clone_size: -; j_call: TRBJ2-3; v_call: TRBV2; cdr3_aa: CASSGGDQATDTQYF
clone_size: -; j_call: -; v_call: TRBV5-1; cdr3_aa: CASSLAGQLKTYEQYF
clone_size: -; j_call: TRBJ2-5; v_call: TRBV10-3; cdr3_aa: CAISEWKRGLEETQYF
clone_size: -; j_call: TRBJ2-3; v_call: TRBV5-6; cdr3_aa: CASSPSWGAGQHTQYF
clone_size: once; j_call: TRBJ2-5; v_call: TRBV20-1; cdr3_aa: CSAGRDYLRQETQYF
clone_size: -; j_call: TRBJ2-6; v_call: TRBV2; cdr3_aa: CASRRTGGIGANVLTF
clone_size: few; j_call: TRBJ1-1; v_call: TRBV12-3/TRBV12-4; cdr3_aa: CASRQGAEAFF
clone_size: -; j_call: TRBJ2-1; v_call: TRBV4-1; cdr3_aa: CASSQDVDREAGNEQFF
clone_size: few; j_call: TRBJ1-5; v_call: TRBV25-1; cdr3_aa: CASSDSDTFPYQPQHF